The 11 T cell receptor beta chains reported below all come from one sample, sequenced in a study of cytomegalovirus exposure and HLA in healthy donors. This PCR relied on a set of 60 Vbeta primers and 13 Jbeta primers. Measured with immunoSEQ multiplex PCR; TCRdb has only the in-frame clones, and not every one. The table lists over 60,000 clones. Source material: PBMCs. Receptors originate from a female donor in good health and CMV-seropositive.

The V and J genes are TRBV6-1 and TRBJ1-1; weak D call: TRBD1 (5 bases). CDR3 length equals 14 residues. Trimming stripped 5 bases from V and 4 bases from J, with 14 bases between. Germline values: CDR1 MNHNS, CDR2 SASEGT. This CDR3 reads CASSPWGDITEAFF. CDR3 sequence (DNA): TGTGCCAGCAGTCCCTGGGGGGATATCACTGAAGCTTTCTTT.

The V gene is TRBV19, the J gene TRBJ2-7; 7 nucleotides line up with TRBD2. V dropped 1 base and J dropped 2; count of bases not matched to a gene: 5. Germline assignment: CDR1 LNHDA and CDR2 SQIVND (reference sequence). CDR3 size: 15 residues. CDR3 amino acids: CASSIAMGGTYEQYF. The CDR3 bases are TGTGCCAGTAGTATAGCGATGGGAGGGACCTACGAGCAGTACTTC. Full variable domain (rest looked up from reference TRBV19 and TRBJ2-7): DGGITQSPKYLFRKEGQNVTLSCEQNLNHDAMYWYRQDPGQGLRLIYYSQIVNDFQKGDIAEGYSVSREKKESFPLTVTSAQKNPTAFYLCASSIAMGGTYEQYFGPGTRLTVT.

This chain uses TRBV27 with TRBJ1-5; D call uncertain. V was cut by 1 base and J by 2 bases, with 21 bases left in between. This CDR3 has 19 amino acids. Germline V gene lookup returns CDR1 MNHEY and CDR2 SMNVEV (reference sequence). DNA for the CDR3: TGTGCCAGCAGTTTATACGGGTGGAGGCCCCGTTTTGGCAATCAGCCCCAGCATTTT. Its translation: CASSLYGWRPRFGNQPQHF.

The gene calls are TRBV5-1 and TRBJ2-1; a weak D match, TRBD1 (6 bases). V was shortened by 2 bases and J by 0 bases, with 12 bases between the two germline ends. This CDR3 contains 16 residues. The germline V gene encodes CDR1 SGHRS and CDR2 YFSETQ. CDR3 sequence: CASSLDTGPSYNEQFF. DNA for the CDR3: TGCGCCAGCAGCTTAGATACAGGGCCCTCCTACAATGAGCAGTTCTTC.

The genes are TRBV19 and TRBJ2-7, with 8 bases identical to TRBD1. The V gene end was trimmed by 6 bases and the J gene end by 3 bases; junction bases not matched to a gene: 10. Looked up from germline, CDR1 is LNHDA and CDR2 is SQIVND (reference sequence). The CDR3 is made up of 15 amino acids. CDR3 DNA: TGTGCCAGTAGGACTGCCGGGACAGGAGGCTACGAGCAGTACTTC. It translates to CASRTAGTGGYEQYF.

V and J are TRBV9 and TRBJ1-1; D possibly corresponds to TRBD1 (5 bases). This CDR3 region has 13 residues. V lost 0 bases and J 11 bases, leaving 14 bases between the germline ends. Looked up from germline, CDR1 is SGDLS and CDR2 is YYNGEE. CDR3: CASSVAVRGEAFF. The CDR3 DNA follows: TGTGCCAGCAGCGTAGCAGTTCGGGGGGAGGCTTTCTTT.

The chain recombines TRBV5-1 with TRBJ2-2; D unresolved. This CDR3 has 16 residues. Germline lookup yields CDR1 SGHRS and CDR2 YFSETQ. Trimming removed 0 bases at V and 1 base at J, with 10 bases between. CDR3: CASSLVSGRNTGELFF. The CDR3 nucleotides read TGCGCCAGCAGCTTGGTTTCGGGTAGGAACACCGGGGAGCTGTTTTTT.

The V gene is TRBV7-9, the J gene TRBJ2-7; 9 bases are shared with TRBD2. J was trimmed by 3 bases and V by 5 bases; bases with no gene match: 8. This CDR3 contains 15 residues. In germline, CDR1 is SEHNR, CDR2 FQNEAQ (reference sequence). DNA for the CDR3: TGTGCCAGCAGCCCGTCTAGCGGGAAAATCTACGAGCAGTACTTC. Translating gives CASSPSSGKIYEQYF.

The rearrangement links TRBV14 to TRBJ2-2; possibly TRBD1 for D (5 bases). Germline V gene sequence: CDR1 SGHDN, CDR2 FVKESK. V was pared by 4 bases and J by 13 bases, with 22 bases between. The CDR3 is 15 residues long. Written as DNA, the CDR3 is TGTGCCAGCAGCCCGACAGCTCCGGCCTCGGTGGGGCTGTTTTTT. Amino acids: CASSPTAPASVGLFF.

The chain joins TRBV5-8 to TRBJ1-5; the D gene is possibly TRBD1 (5 bases). Between the trimmed V and J ends, which lost 2 bases and 0 bases, there was a span of 12 bases. The germline V gene encodes CDR1 SGHTS and CDR2 YDEGEE. The CDR3 spans 16 residues. The CDR3 reads CASSLAGLYSNQPQHF. In nucleotides, the CDR3 is TGTGCCAGCAGCTTAGCAGGGCTATATAGCAATCAGCCCCAGCATTTT.

V usage is TRBV6-5 and J usage is TRBJ2-7; 9 bases match TRBD1. J lost 6 bases, V lost 8 bases, and 11 bases had no gene match. This CDR3 region has 14 residues. Germline V gene data show CDR1 as MNHEY and CDR2 as SVGAGI. The CDR3 DNA reads as TGTGCCAGCTCCCGGGACAGGGTGAGCCTCGAGCAGTACTTC. It is translated as CASSRDRVSLEQYF.